What follows are 30 T cell receptor beta chains derived from one specimen sequenced in a study of blood T cell repertoires in COVID-19. The repertoire was sequenced with immunoSEQ multiplex PCR; TCRdb's copy has only in-frame clones and lacks some. In the table there are about 280,000 clones, 85% to 90% of which are singletons. Source material: peripheral blood. Every receptor here comes from a human donor in a cohort sampled during active COVID-19.

In its sample, this clone was seen once. This rearrangement joins TRBV5-5 to TRBJ1-2; no definite D call. V shed 4 bases and J shed 2 bases, with 12 bases lying between them. From germline, CDR1 is SGHKS and CDR2 YYEKEE (reference sequence). There are 14 residues in the CDR3. The CDR3 here is CASSNDRGNYGYTF. The DNA for the CDR3 is TGTGCCAGCAGCAATGATCGAGGGAACTATGGCTACACCTTC.

The chain has TRBV7-3 and TRBJ1-2; D is possibly TRBD1 (5 bases). The V gene's germline CDR1 is SGHTA and CDR2 FQGTGA. The CDR3 spans 14 residues. The germline V and J ends were trimmed by 5 bases and 7 bases, with 17 bases remaining between them. The CDR3 here is CASSQTPGQGGYTF. DNA for the CDR3: TGTGCCAGCAGCCAAACCCCAGGCCAGGGTGGCTACACCTTC.

The chain uses TRBV7-2 and TRBJ2-7; 9 positions match TRBD2. Per germline, CDR1 SGHTA and CDR2 FQGNSA. The V segment lost 11 bases and the J segment 4 bases; nucleotides outside the gene matches: 6. The CDR3 extends over 12 amino acids. Written as DNA, the CDR3 is TGTGCCGGTCCTAGCGGGATATACGAGCAGTACTTC. The encoded protein is CAGPSGIYEQYF.

DNA for the CDR3: TGCAGTGCTAGTGTACGGGAGGGCCAGGATACGCAGTATTTT. Its translation is CSASVREGQDTQYF. The chain uses TRBV20-1 and TRBJ2-3; 8 bases agree with TRBD2. Germline V gene data show CDR1 as DFQATT and CDR2 as SNEGSKA (reference sequence). The J segment lost 6 bases and the V segment lost 3 bases, leaving 8 bases of the junction unmatched. The CDR3 totals 14 residues.

J is TRBJ2-1 and V is TRBV5-5; weak D call: TRBD1 (7 bases). CDR1 and CDR2 (germline): SGHKS, YYEKEE (reference sequence). Trimming took off 0 bases at V and 7 bases at J, with 17 bases between the two ends. This CDR3 is built from 16 residues. The CDR3 DNA follows: TGTGCCAGCAGCTTGGTGTCAGGGGGGATCGGAAATGAGCAGTTCTTC. Translating it yields CASSLVSGGIGNEQFF.

V usage is TRBV7-7 and J usage is TRBJ2-5; 16 positions match TRBD2. This CDR3 has 16 residues. Germline V gene sequence: CDR1 SSHAT, CDR2 FNYEAQ (reference sequence). The ends lost 5 bases at V and 5 bases at J; junction bases unmatched: 5. CDR3 nucleotides: TGTGCCAGCAGCCAGGGACTAGCGGGAGGGCGGGAGACCCAGTACTTC. It translates to CASSQGLAGGRETQYF.

The V call is TRBV19, the J call TRBJ2-1; 9 bases match TRBD2. The CDR3 totals 17 residues. V gave up 1 base and J gave up 5 bases; unmatched junction bases: 9. The V gene's germline CDR1 is LNHDA and CDR2 SQIVND (reference sequence). In nucleotides, the CDR3 is TGTGCCAGTAGTATAGCCCGGCGCGGGAGGGCGGACAATGAGCAGTTCTTC. Translating gives CASSIARRGRADNEQFF.

The chain couples TRBV5-4 to TRBJ2-7, with 9 bases that match TRBD1. The CDR3 spans 16 residues. In germline, CDR1 is SGHNT, CDR2 YYREEE (reference sequence). V was clipped by 0 bases and J by 5 bases; unmatched bases: 9. The CDR3 spells CASSLGLRDREHEQYF. In DNA form, the CDR3 reads TGTGCCAGCAGCTTGGGGCTCCGGGACAGGGAACACGAGCAGTACTTC.

This rearrangement joins TRBV6-2 or TRBV6-3 to TRBJ2-5; D uncertain. The ends were cut back, 6 bases at V and 5 bases at J, with 16 bases in the middle. Germline CDR1 reads MNHEY; CDR2 reads SVGEGT. The CDR3 extends over 14 amino acids. In DNA form, the CDR3 reads TGTGCCAGCAGCGCCTTTAGCTTATTGGAGACCCAGTACTTC. Residues: CASSAFSLLETQYF.

CDR3 amino acids: CASSIPGKSHSGANVLTF. The DNA of the CDR3 is TGTGCCAGTAGTATTCCGGGTAAAAGCCACTCTGGGGCCAACGTCCTGACTTTC. This chain connects TRBV19 to TRBJ2-6; the D is unclear. The germline CDR1 and CDR2 sequences are LNHDA and SQIVND (reference sequence). CDR3 length equals 18 residues. The V end lost 3 bases, the J end lost 0 bases, and 15 bases lay between the germline ends.

The CDR3 nucleotides read TGTGCCAGCAGTAAACCAGACCAGGGCATTCAGTACTTC. It codes for CASSKPDQGIQYF. V and J are TRBV6-2 or TRBV6-3 and TRBJ2-4, with a weak D call TRBD1 (5 bases). The V end lost 5 bases, the J end lost 9 bases, and 14 bases lay between the germline ends. The germline gives CDR1 MNHEY, CDR2 SVGEGT. CDR3 length: 13 amino acids.

This clone showed up just once. This CDR3 reads CSVEDSYEQYF. The CDR3 DNA reads TGCAGCGTTGAAGATAGCTACGAGCAGTACTTC. The chain uses TRBV29-1 and TRBJ2-7; unclear D gene. This CDR3 comprises 11 residues. Trimming left V 0 bases short and J 3 bases short, with 3 bases between. The germline V gene encodes CDR1 SQVTM and CDR2 ANQGSEA.

The rearrangement uses TRBV18 and TRBJ2-4, with D possibly being TRBD2 (5 bases). The ends were cut back, 0 bases at V and 0 bases at J, with 9 bases in the middle. This CDR3 region has 16 residues. Germline assignment: CDR1 KGHSH and CDR2 LQKENI. CDR3 bases: TGTGCCAGCTCACCACCGCTAGCCCTAGCCAAAAACATTCAGTACTTC. This codes for CASSPPLALAKNIQYF.

This clone was detected a few times. This chain joins TRBV28 and TRBJ2-7; D is unclear. This CDR3 spans 11 amino acids. V was shortened by 6 bases and J by 2 bases, with 5 bases between the two germline ends. Germline assignment: CDR1 MDHEN and CDR2 SYDVKM. The CDR3 here is CASSHTYEQYF. The CDR3 DNA follows: TGTGCCAGCAGCCACACCTACGAGCAGTACTTC.

This clone appeared once. CDR3: CASSYLKNTGELFF. CDR3 in DNA: TGTGCCAGCAGTTACCTAAAGAACACCGGGGAGCTGTTTTTT. This chain uses TRBV6-6 with TRBJ2-2; D ambiguous. The germline V gene encodes CDR1 MNHNY and CDR2 SVGAGI (reference sequence). The CDR3 spans 14 residues. The V gene lost 2 bases and the J gene lost 1 base, with 5 bases spanning the gap.

This clone was counted once. The CDR3 does not close with the conserved phenylalanine or tryptophan, likely indicating a read error. The DNA is left out, because the CDR3 cannot be placed on it with certainty; the CDR3 is given as TCRdb lists it. This chain joins TRBV10-3 and TRBJ2-7; the listed D gene, TRBD1, was not tested against the DNA. The CDR3 region is 11 residues in length, termini included. Germline CDR1 and CDR2: ENHRY and SYGVKD. The CDR3 loop reads CAISESNEGGH.

The genes are TRBV7-2 and TRBJ2-5; TRBD2 matches 8 bases. V gave up 2 bases and J gave up 2 bases; unmatched junction bases: 10. The CDR3 length is 17 residues. Germline V lookup: CDR1 SGHTA, CDR2 FQGNSA. The CDR3 nucleotides read TGTGCCAGCAGCTTATCTGGGACTAGGTCGATTCAAGAGACCCAGTACTTC. Amino acids: CASSLSGTRSIQETQYF.

V usage is TRBV2 and J usage is TRBJ1-4; 9 bases line up with TRBD1. The CDR3 sequence is 13 residues long. The germline V gene encodes CDR1 SNHLY and CDR2 FYNNEI. Germline trimming cut 4 bases from V and 13 bases from J; bases unmatched to any gene: 7. CDR3 sequence: CASSAEQGAGLFF. The CDR3 DNA reads as TGTGCCAGCAGTGCCGAACAGGGGGCGGGACTGTTTTTT.

This clone was picked up a small number of times. This rearrangement joins TRBV10-3 to TRBJ2-5; 7 nucleotides match TRBD1. Germline lookup yields CDR1 ENHRY and CDR2 SYGVKD. The V and J ends lost 2 bases and 3 bases, in that order; junction bases with no gene match: 12. The CDR3 length is 17 residues. CDR3 residues: CAISEGILGQLEETQYF. For the CDR3, the DNA is TGTGCCATCAGTGAGGGGATATTGGGACAGCTGGAAGAGACCCAGTACTTC.

This rearrangement joins TRBV5-1 to TRBJ2-3, with TRBD2 matching over 7 bases. V shed 7 bases, J shed 3 bases, and the junction held 14 bases outside the gene matches. This CDR3 has 16 amino acids. Germline values: CDR1 SGHRS, CDR2 YFSETQ. The CDR3 DNA reads as TGCGCCAGCGACCTGGTGGGAGGGTACCGAACAGATACGCAGTATTTT. Translating gives CASDLVGGYRTDTQYF.

The chain carries TRBV10-3 and TRBJ2-5; D gene unclear. The ends were cut back, 0 bases at V and 1 base at J, with 6 bases in the middle. CDR3 length equals 14 residues. Germline V gives CDR1 ENHRY, CDR2 SYGVKD. The CDR3 reads CAISESSVQETQYF. CDR3 sequence (DNA): TGTGCCATCAGTGAGTCGAGCGTCCAAGAGACCCAGTACTTC.

This clone has a handful of counts. The V gene is TRBV7-9, the J gene TRBJ1-4; a weak D match, TRBD1 (6 bases). From germline, CDR1 is SEHNR and CDR2 FQNEAQ (reference sequence). V lost 7 bases to trimming and J lost 3 bases, with 9 bases between them. This CDR3 spans 13 amino acids. Written as DNA, the CDR3 is TGTGCCAGCAAGGGGGTATCTAATGAAAAACTGTTTTTT. Protein sequence: CASKGVSNEKLFF.

This clone occurred many times. This chain connects TRBV19 to TRBJ2-5; TRBD1 matches 7 bases. The CDR3 runs to 15 residues. The V gene end was trimmed by 4 bases and the J gene end by 2 bases; junction bases not matched to a gene: 7. The germline CDR1 and CDR2 sequences are LNHDA and SQIVND (reference sequence). CDR3 in DNA: TGTGCCAGTAGTAAAGAGACAGGGATTCAAGAGACCCAGTACTTC. Encoded protein: CASSKETGIQETQYF.

The chain recombines TRBV18 with TRBJ2-4, with TRBD2 identical over 8 bases. The J segment lost 1 base and the V segment lost 8 bases, leaving 7 bases of the junction unmatched. CDR3 length equals 15 residues. In germline, CDR1 is KGHSH, CDR2 LQKENI. CDR3 DNA sequence: TGTGCCAGCGCTCCCGGCGGGGGGGCCAAAAACATTCAGTACTTC. This codes for CASAPGGGAKNIQYF.

For this clone: The junction differs from germline at one of its ends, possibly a read error. This rearrangement joins TRBV23-1 to TRBJ1-2, with 7 bases lining up with TRBD1. TRBV23-1 is placed among ORFs of uncertain function. CDR3 length equals 9 residues. CDR3 nucleotides: TGCGCCCTCGGAAAGGGGGCCTCCTTC. Protein: CALGKGASF.

The chain recombines TRBV7-3 with TRBJ2-1; tentative D call: TRBD1 (5 bases). The V gene lost 3 bases and the J gene lost 5 bases, with 14 bases spanning the gap. This CDR3 is built from 15 residues. The germline V gene encodes CDR1 SGHTA and CDR2 FQGTGA. CDR3 nucleotide sequence: TGTGCCAGCAGCTTCGACAGAGCCGGCAACAATGAGCAGTTCTTC. Translated, it gives CASSFDRAGNNEQFF.

The chain links TRBV5-3 to TRBJ1-2; the D gene is possibly TRBD1 (5 bases). TRBV5-3 has ORF status, its function being uncertain. CDR3 size: 16 residues. V lost 2 bases and J 2 bases, leaving 16 bases between the germline ends. The DNA of the CDR3 is TGTGCCAGAAGCTTAGATTTTCTCAGGGCGAACTATGGCTACACCTTC. Translated, it gives CARSLDFLRANYGYTF.

The rearrangement uses TRBV28 and TRBJ1-5; TRBD1 aligns across 7 bases. V lost 6 bases to trimming and J lost 0 bases; unmatched junction nucleotides: 5. This CDR3 contains 15 residues. Germline V gene lookup returns CDR1 MDHEN and CDR2 SYDVKM. Written as DNA, the CDR3 is TGTGCCAGCAGGTCGGGACAGTATAGCAATCAGCCCCAGCATTTT. It is translated as CASRSGQYSNQPQHF.

This rearrangement joins TRBV7-9 to TRBJ2-1; 14 bases align to TRBD2. This CDR3 region has 14 residues. Germline CDR1 SEHNR, CDR2 FQNEAQ (reference sequence). J was trimmed by 13 bases and V by 5 bases; bases with no gene match: 7. The CDR3 protein is CASSAGTSGRGQFF. The CDR3 region has the DNA TGTGCCAGCAGCGCCGGGACTAGCGGGAGAGGTCAGTTCTTC.

J is TRBJ1-2 and V is TRBV7-9; 7 bases agree with TRBD1. The V gene end was trimmed by 4 bases and the J gene end by 4 bases; junction bases not matched to a gene: 6. This CDR3 has 14 residues. CDR1 is SEHNR and CDR2 is FQNEAQ in the germline V gene (reference sequence). The CDR3 DNA is TGTGCCAGCAGCTCAGACTGGACAGGCTATGGCTACACCTTC. It yields the protein CASSSDWTGYGYTF.